Following are 6 T cell receptor beta chains from one sample sequenced in a study of regulatory T cells in long-lasting Graves disease. Time point in this sample: newly diagnosed GD, antithyroid drugs for less than 3 months. PBMCs were the source of the RNA used for TCR sequencing. With iRepertoire HTBI primers and Arm-PCR of CDR3 regions, TCR beta libraries were built. TCRdb re-called the multiplex PCR reads through MiXCR, storing one row per CDR3 protein. The table includes under 400,000 distinct CDR3 sequences, over 15% detected once. These data were likewise used in another study, on T cells in Graves' hyperthyroidism and ophthalmopathy.

Source: peripheral blood mononuclear cells (PBMCs), taken at new diagnosis, from a patient treated with antithyroid drugs. All receptors derive from a man aged 40-49 years with Graves disease.

V is TRBV3-1 and J is TRBJ2-5, with D unresolved. CDR3 length equals 14 residues. V lost 1 base and J 6 bases, leaving 12 bases between the germline ends. Germline CDR1 reads LGHDT; CDR2 reads YNNKEL (reference sequence). The CDR3 reads CASSQGEHAQTQYF. CDR3 sequence (DNA): TGTGCCAGCAGCCAAGGGGAACACGCCCAGACCCAGTACTTC.

The chain links TRBV3-1 to TRBJ2-7; tentatively, D is TRBD2 (6 bases). V lost 4 bases and J 3 bases, leaving 10 bases between the germline ends. Germline V gene data show CDR1 as LGHDT and CDR2 as YNNKEL (reference sequence). The CDR3 contains 13 residues. DNA for the CDR3: TGTGCCAGCAGCCGTGGGGAGGACTACGAGCAGTACTTC. This codes for CASSRGEDYEQYF.

This chain uses TRBV28 with TRBJ1-4; tentative D call: TRBD1 (5 bases). The V end lost 6 bases, the J end lost 7 bases, and 21 bases lay between the germline ends. There are 16 residues in the CDR3. Germline loops: CDR1 MDHEN, CDR2 SYDVKM. This CDR3 is CASRSRGGERSEKLFF. In DNA, the CDR3 is TGTGCCAGCAGGTCCCGCGGGGGGGAAAGGAGTGAAAAACTGTTTTTT.

This clonotype was seen many times. This sequence joins TRBV7-2 and TRBJ2-1; TRBD2 aligns across 7 bases. The V and J ends lost 3 bases and 5 bases, in that order; junction bases with no gene match: 7. Germline V lookup: CDR1 SGHTA, CDR2 FQGNSA. The CDR3 has 15 amino acids. The CDR3 reads CASSFYAGDNNEQFF. CDR3 bases: TGTGCCAGCAGCTTTTACGCGGGGGATAACAATGAGCAGTTCTTC.

In its sample, this clonotype was seen many times. CDR3 loop: CASSLDRTGGADTQYF. The CDR3 nucleotides are TGTGCCAGCAGCTTAGATCGTACAGGGGGTGCAGATACGCAGTATTTT. This chain joins TRBV11-2 and TRBJ2-3; 8 nucleotides line up with TRBD1. The CDR3 totals 16 residues. Germline values: CDR1 SGHAT, CDR2 FQNNGV. The ends lost 0 bases at V and 4 bases at J; junction bases unmatched: 6.

This clonotype was recorded many times. The gene calls are TRBV12-3 or TRBV12-4 and TRBJ1-2, with D hard to call. CDR3 length: 14 residues. With 1 base removed from V and 8 bases from J, the gap between germline ends came to 14 bases. CDR3 sequence (DNA): TGTGCCAGCAGTTTAGGTGGTATTCCGAGAGGCTACACCTTC. It yields the protein CASSLGGIPRGYTF.